This passage covers 21 T cell receptor beta chains from one sample sequenced in a study of blood T cell repertoires in COVID-19. Here immunoSEQ multiplex PCR was the method, and the copy in TCRdb shows in-frame clones only, minus some. This table holds about 45,000 clones, roughly 87% found once. Material: peripheral blood. These TCRs come from a human donor in a cohort sampled during active COVID-19.

The J gene is TRBJ2-1, the V gene TRBV6-4; 11 nucleotides align to TRBD2. Germline V gene data show CDR1 as MRHNA and CDR2 as SNTAGT. This CDR3 is built from 15 residues. Losses at the gene ends were 3 bases for V and 9 bases for J; bases not matched to a gene: 7. CDR3 loop: CASSETVAGGREQFF. DNA of the CDR3: TGTGCCAGCAGTGAGACAGTAGCGGGAGGGCGTGAGCAGTTCTTC.

J is TRBJ2-1 and V is TRBV18, with TRBD1 as a possible D gene (6 bases). The germline V and J ends were trimmed by 4 bases and 5 bases, with 12 bases remaining between them. This CDR3 comprises 14 residues. CDR1 and CDR2 from the germline V gene are KGHSH and LQKENI. The CDR3 coding sequence is TGTGCCAGCTCACTTTCCAGGGGTCACAATGAGCAGTTCTTC. It is translated as CASSLSRGHNEQFF.

There are a few counts of this clone. The chain employs TRBV24-1 and TRBJ2-1; TRBD2 aligns across 7 bases. The CDR3 has 14 residues. V shed 4 bases and J 2 bases; nucleotides not matched to a gene: 1. Per germline, CDR1 KGHDR and CDR2 SFDVKD. The CDR3 bases are TGTGCCACCAGTGACGGGAGGCCCTACAATGAGCAGTTCTTC. Translating it yields CATSDGRPYNEQFF.

This chain connects TRBV19 to TRBJ2-6; D call uncertain. The CDR3 covers 16 residues. The germline V gene encodes CDR1 LNHDA and CDR2 SQIVND (reference sequence). V was shortened by 3 bases and J by 0 bases, with 9 bases between the two germline ends. The CDR3 DNA follows: TGTGCCAGTAGTATGGTGCGCGTCTCTGGGGCCAACGTCCTGACTTTC. It translates to CASSMVRVSGANVLTF.

The chain recombines TRBV2 with TRBJ2-1; TRBD2 might be the D (6 bases). Germline V gene data show CDR1 as SNHLY and CDR2 as FYNNEI. V lost 4 bases to trimming and J lost 5 bases, with 15 bases between them. The CDR3 spans 15 residues. CDR3 coding DNA: TGTGCCAGCAGTGCGAGAGGCGGGAATCACAATGAGCAGTTCTTC. Protein: CASSARGGNHNEQFF.

The chain couples TRBV21-1 to TRBJ1-4; the D segment call TRBD1 is taken from the table without a DNA check. TRBV21-1 corresponds to a pseudogene. This CDR3 region has 14 residues. CDR3 DNA sequence: TGTGCCAGCAGGGACAGGGCAACTAATGAAAAACTGTTTTTT. Protein product: CASRDRATNEKLFF.

The chain couples TRBV18 to TRBJ2-6, with D maybe TRBD1 (6 bases). Germline V lookup: CDR1 KGHSH, CDR2 LQKENI. V shed 3 bases and J shed 2 bases, with 14 bases lying between them. The CDR3 loop spans 17 amino acids. The CDR3 DNA sequence: TGTGCCAGCTCACCGATGGCAACAGGGACTGGGGCCAACGTCCTGACTTTC. Translating it yields CASSPMATGTGANVLTF.

The chain combines TRBV11-2 with TRBJ2-1, with TRBD1 matching 8 bases. The germline V gene encodes CDR1 SGHAT and CDR2 FQNNGV. V was pared by 5 bases and J by 6 bases, with 6 bases of the junction left unmatched. The length of the CDR3 is 14 residues. The CDR3 DNA follows: TGTGCCAGCAGCACACAGGGGGGAATCAATGAGCAGTTCTTC. Its protein is CASSTQGGINEQFF.

The chain joins TRBV19 to TRBJ1-1; 8 positions match TRBD1. V was pared by 7 bases and J by 6 bases, with 13 bases of the junction left unmatched. In germline, CDR1 is LNHDA, CDR2 SQIVND (reference sequence). The CDR3 contains 15 residues. The CDR3 loop reads CASKDGAGGSPEAFF. The DNA of the CDR3 is TGTGCCAGTAAAGATGGGGCAGGGGGCTCCCCTGAAGCTTTCTTT. Based on the CDR3 plus reference TRBV19 and TRBJ1-1, the full variable domain is DGGITQSPKYLFRKEGQNVTLSCEQNLNHDAMYWYRQDPGQGLRLIYYSQIVNDFQKGDIAEGYSVSREKKESFPLTVTSAQKNPTAFYLCASKDGAGGSPEAFFGQGTRLTVV.

The chain links TRBV6-5 to TRBJ2-7, with a tentative D call TRBD2 (6 bases). V dropped 10 bases and J dropped 2 bases, with 15 bases sitting between them. The CDR3 is made up of 13 amino acids. Looked up from germline, CDR1 is MNHEY and CDR2 is SVGAGI. In DNA form, the CDR3 reads TGTGCCAACCTAGAGCGGGTTACCTACGAGCAGTACTTC. It codes for CANLERVTYEQYF.

This chain connects TRBV6-1 to TRBJ2-2; 9 bases are a match to TRBD2. Germline assignment: CDR1 MNHNS and CDR2 SASEGT. This CDR3 is 16 amino acids long. Trimming took 4 bases from V and 1 from J; bases not matched to a gene: 4. In DNA form, the CDR3 reads TGTGCCAGCAGTGCATCTAGCGGGGTGAACACCGGGGAGCTGTTTTTT. Translation: CASSASSGVNTGELFF.

This clone was recorded once. The J gene is TRBJ2-1, the V gene TRBV11-2; a possible D gene is TRBD2 (5 bases). Trimming took 4 bases from V and 4 from J, leaving 17 bases between them. CDR1 and CDR2 from the germline V gene are SGHAT and FQNNGV. The CDR3 is 16 residues long. CDR3 protein: CASSSRSPGFYNEQFF. Here the CDR3 DNA reads TGTGCCAGCAGCTCTCGATCTCCGGGGTTTTACAATGAGCAGTTCTTC.

The chain has TRBV19 and TRBJ2-7; D possibly corresponds to TRBD2 (5 bases). Trimming stripped 4 bases from V and 1 base from J, with 8 bases between. Per germline, CDR1 LNHDA and CDR2 SQIVND (reference sequence). The CDR3 runs 13 residues. CDR3 coding DNA: TGTGCCAGTAGTAGAGGGTTGTCCTACGAGCAGTACTTC. Its protein product is CASSRGLSYEQYF.

This chain links TRBV5-4 with TRBJ2-1; D remains ambiguous. Looked up from germline, CDR1 is SGHNT and CDR2 is YYREEE (reference sequence). The length of the CDR3 is 11 residues. V was pared by 2 bases and J by 10 bases, with 7 bases between. The CDR3 reads CASSLSFEQFF. The CDR3 region has the DNA TGTGCCAGCAGCTTATCCTTCGAGCAGTTCTTC.

This clone was detected a few times. This rearrangement joins TRBV5-4 to TRBJ2-7; 8 bases match TRBD1. Looked up from germline, CDR1 is SGHNT and CDR2 is YYREEE (reference sequence). The CDR3 spans 15 residues. The V and J ends lost 4 bases and 3 bases, in that order; junction bases with no gene match: 9. DNA of the CDR3: TGTGCCAGCAGCGAGCAAGGGACAGGAGGCTACGAGCAGTACTTC. It is translated as CASSEQGTGGYEQYF.

This sequence joins TRBV4-2 and TRBJ1-2; no clear D. This CDR3 is 15 amino acids long. The V end lost 1 base, the J end lost 5 bases, and 14 bases lay between the germline ends. Germline V gene lookup returns CDR1 LGHNA and CDR2 YNFKEQ. CDR3 protein: CASSQGLTEGYGYTF. As DNA, the CDR3 is TGTGCCAGCAGCCAAGGACTAACCGAAGGGTATGGCTACACCTTC.

The J gene is TRBJ2-5, the V gene TRBV6-5, with TRBD1 matching over 7 bases. The V gene end was trimmed by 5 bases and the J gene end by 9 bases; junction bases not matched to a gene: 15. Germline V CDR1 and CDR2: MNHEY, SVGAGI. The CDR3 is made up of 15 amino acids. The CDR3 DNA reads as TGTGCCAGCAGTCCCGAGGACAGGTTGGCGGGTTCCCAGTACTTC. This gives the protein CASSPEDRLAGSQYF.

This chain uses TRBV5-1 with TRBJ1-1; no clear D gene. Germline V gives CDR1 SGHRS, CDR2 YFSETQ. The CDR3 spans 13 residues. V gave up 2 bases and J gave up 1 base, with 6 bases separating them. DNA of the CDR3: TGCGCCAGCAGCTTCAACAGGAACACTGAAGCTTTCTTT. As protein: CASSFNRNTEAFF.

This chain links TRBV7-2 with TRBJ2-7; tentatively, D is TRBD1 (5 bases). V lost 1 base and J 2 bases, leaving 9 bases between the germline ends. CDR3 length: 14 residues. Germline-derived CDR1 and CDR2 are SGHTA and FQGNSA. As DNA, the CDR3 is TGTGCCAGCAGCTTAGGAGACAGACCCTACGAGCAGTACTTC. It is translated as CASSLGDRPYEQYF.

The chain uses TRBV7-9 and TRBJ2-7; D is possibly TRBD1 (6 bases). This CDR3 has 12 residues. Germline CDR1 reads SEHNR; CDR2 reads FQNEAQ (reference sequence). V gave up 5 bases and J gave up 7 bases, with 12 bases separating them. The CDR3 is CASSPGAREQYF. The DNA for the CDR3 is TGTGCCAGCAGCCCAGGGGCAAGGGAGCAGTACTTC.

This rearrangement joins TRBV5-1 to TRBJ2-1; D not resolved. Germline CDR1 SGHRS, CDR2 YFSETQ. There are 11 residues in the CDR3. V lost 7 bases, J lost 6 bases, and 8 bases lay in between. The CDR3 DNA sequence: TGCGCCAGCGCCGACATCAATGAGCAGTTCTTC. It yields the protein CASADINEQFF.